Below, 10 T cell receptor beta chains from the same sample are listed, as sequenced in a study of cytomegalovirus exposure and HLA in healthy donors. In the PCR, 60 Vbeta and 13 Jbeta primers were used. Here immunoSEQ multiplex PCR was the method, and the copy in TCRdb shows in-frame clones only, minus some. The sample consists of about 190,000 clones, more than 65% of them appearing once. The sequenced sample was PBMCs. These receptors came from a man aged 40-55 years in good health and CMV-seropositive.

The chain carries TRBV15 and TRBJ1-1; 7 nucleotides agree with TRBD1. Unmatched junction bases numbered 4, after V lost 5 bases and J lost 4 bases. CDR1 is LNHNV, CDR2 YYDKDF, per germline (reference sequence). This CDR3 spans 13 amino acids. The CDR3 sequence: CATSQGVSTEAFF. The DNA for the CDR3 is TGTGCCACCAGCCAGGGGGTCAGCACTGAAGCTTTCTTT.

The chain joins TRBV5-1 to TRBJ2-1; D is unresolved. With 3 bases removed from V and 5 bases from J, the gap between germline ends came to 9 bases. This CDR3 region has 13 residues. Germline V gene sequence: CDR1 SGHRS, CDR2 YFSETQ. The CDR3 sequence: CASSWSANNEQFF. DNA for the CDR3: TGCGCCAGCAGCTGGAGCGCAAACAATGAGCAGTTCTTC.

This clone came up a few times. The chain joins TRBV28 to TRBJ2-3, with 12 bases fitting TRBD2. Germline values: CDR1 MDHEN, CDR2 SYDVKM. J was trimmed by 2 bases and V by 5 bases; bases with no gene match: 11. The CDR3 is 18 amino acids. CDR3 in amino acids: CASSPSSGRALFTDTQYF. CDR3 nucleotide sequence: TGTGCCAGCAGTCCCTCTAGCGGGAGGGCCCTTTTCACAGATACGCAGTATTTT. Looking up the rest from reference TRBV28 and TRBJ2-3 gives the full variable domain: DVKVTQSSRYLVKRTGEKVFLECVQDMDHENMFWYRQDPGLGLRLIYFSYDVKMKEKGDIPEGYSVSREKKERFSLILESASTNQTSMYLCASSPSSGRALFTDTQYFGPGTRLTVL.

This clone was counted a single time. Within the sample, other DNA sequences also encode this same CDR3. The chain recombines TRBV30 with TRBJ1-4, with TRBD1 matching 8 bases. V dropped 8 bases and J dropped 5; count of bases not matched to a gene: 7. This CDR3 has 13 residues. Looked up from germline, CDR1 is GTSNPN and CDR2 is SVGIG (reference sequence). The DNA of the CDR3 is TGTGCCCTTGAGACAGGGGCGAATGAAAAACTGTTTTTT. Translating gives CALETGANEKLFF. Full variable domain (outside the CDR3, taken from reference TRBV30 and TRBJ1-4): SQTIHQWPATLVQPVGSPLSLECTVEGTSNPNLYWYRQAAGRGLQLLFYSVGIGQISSEVPQNLSASRPQDRQFILSSKKLLLSDSGFYLCALETGANEKLFFGSGTQLSVL.

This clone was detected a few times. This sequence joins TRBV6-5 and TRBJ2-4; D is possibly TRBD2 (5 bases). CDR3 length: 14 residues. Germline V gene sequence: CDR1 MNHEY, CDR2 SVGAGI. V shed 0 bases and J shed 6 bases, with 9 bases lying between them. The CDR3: CASSYSLSGNIQYF. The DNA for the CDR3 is TGTGCCAGCAGTTACTCGTTAAGCGGAAACATTCAGTACTTC.

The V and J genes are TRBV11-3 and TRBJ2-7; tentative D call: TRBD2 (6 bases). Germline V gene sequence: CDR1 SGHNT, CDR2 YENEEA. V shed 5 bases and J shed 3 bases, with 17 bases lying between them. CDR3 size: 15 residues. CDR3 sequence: CASSRGAKGLYEQYF. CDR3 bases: TGTGCCAGCAGCCGAGGGGCAAAGGGACTCTACGAGCAGTACTTC.

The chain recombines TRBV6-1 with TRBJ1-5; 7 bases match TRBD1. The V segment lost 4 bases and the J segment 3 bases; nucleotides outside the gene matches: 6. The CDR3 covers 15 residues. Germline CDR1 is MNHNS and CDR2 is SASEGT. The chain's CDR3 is CASSGRQGDNQPQHF. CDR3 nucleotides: TGTGCCAGCAGTGGGAGACAGGGCGACAATCAGCCCCAGCATTTT.

CDR3 sequence reads: CASRRTGHTEAFF. The CDR3 region has the DNA TGCGCCAGCAGGAGGACAGGTCACACTGAAGCTTTCTTT. The chain joins TRBV10-1 to TRBJ1-1; TRBD1 aligns across 7 bases. The ends lost 6 bases at V and 3 bases at J; junction bases unmatched: 4. Germline V CDR1 and CDR2: WNHNN, SYGVQD (reference sequence). There are 13 residues in the CDR3.

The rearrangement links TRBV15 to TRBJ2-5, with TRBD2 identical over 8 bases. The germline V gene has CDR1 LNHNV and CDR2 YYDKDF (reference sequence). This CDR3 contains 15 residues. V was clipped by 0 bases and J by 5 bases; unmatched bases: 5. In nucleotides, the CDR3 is TGTGCCACCAGCAGAGATCGGGGGGGCTCGGAGACCCAGTACTTC. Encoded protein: CATSRDRGGSETQYF.

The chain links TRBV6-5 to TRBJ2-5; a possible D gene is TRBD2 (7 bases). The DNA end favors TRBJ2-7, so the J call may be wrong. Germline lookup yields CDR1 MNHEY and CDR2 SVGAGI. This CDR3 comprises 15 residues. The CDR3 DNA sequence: TGTGCCAGCAGTTACGATGCGGGGGCTAGGGACGAGCAGTACTTC. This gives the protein CASSYDAGARDEQYF.